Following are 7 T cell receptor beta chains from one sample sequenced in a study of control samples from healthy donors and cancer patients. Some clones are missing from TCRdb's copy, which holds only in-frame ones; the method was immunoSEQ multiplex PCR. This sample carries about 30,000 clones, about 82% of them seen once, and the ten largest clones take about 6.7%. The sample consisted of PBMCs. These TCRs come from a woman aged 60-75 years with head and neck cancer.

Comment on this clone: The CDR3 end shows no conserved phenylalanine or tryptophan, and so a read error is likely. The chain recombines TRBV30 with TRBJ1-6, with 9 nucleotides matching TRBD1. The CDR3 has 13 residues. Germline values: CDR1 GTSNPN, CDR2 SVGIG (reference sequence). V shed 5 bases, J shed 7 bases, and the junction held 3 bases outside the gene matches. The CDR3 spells CAWAGTGNSPLHL. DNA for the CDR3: TGTGCCTGGGCCGGGACAGGGAATTCACCCCTCCACCTT.

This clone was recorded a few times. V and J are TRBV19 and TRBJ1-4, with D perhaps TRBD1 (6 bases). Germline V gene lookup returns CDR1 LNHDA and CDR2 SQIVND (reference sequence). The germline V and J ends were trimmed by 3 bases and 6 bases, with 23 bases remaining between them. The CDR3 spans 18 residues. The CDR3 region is CASSMTGVIGGPDEKLFF. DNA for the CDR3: TGTGCCAGTAGTATGACTGGGGTAATCGGGGGGCCTGATGAAAAACTGTTTTTT. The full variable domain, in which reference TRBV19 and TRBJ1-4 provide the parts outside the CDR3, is DGGITQSPKYLFRKEGQNVTLSCEQNLNHDAMYWYRQDPGQGLRLIYYSQIVNDFQKGDIAEGYSVSREKKESFPLTVTSAQKNPTAFYLCASSMTGVIGGPDEKLFFGSGTQLSVL.

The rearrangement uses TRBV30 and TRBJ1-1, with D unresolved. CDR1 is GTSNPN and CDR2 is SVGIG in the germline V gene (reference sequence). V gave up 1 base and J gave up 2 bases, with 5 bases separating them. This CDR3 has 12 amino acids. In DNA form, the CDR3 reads TGTGCCTGGAGTGCCGACAACACTGAAGCTTTCTTT. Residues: CAWSADNTEAFF.

CDR3 loop: CASSYDYSNEQFF. The CDR3 nucleotides are TGTGCCAGCAGCTATGACTACAGCAATGAGCAGTTCTTC. This chain links TRBV7-3 with TRBJ2-1; a weak D match, TRBD2 (5 bases). This CDR3 has 13 amino acids. Trimming removed 4 bases from V and 6 bases from J, with 10 bases in between. Germline V gene data show CDR1 as SGHTA and CDR2 as FQGTGA.

The CDR3 region is CASSPGLASYEQYF. CDR3 coding DNA: TGTGCCAGCAGCCCGGGACTAGCCAGCTACGAGCAGTACTTC. The V gene is TRBV9, the J gene TRBJ2-7, with 9 bases aligning to TRBD2. The CDR3 consists of 14 residues. J lost 3 bases, V lost 4 bases, and 5 bases had no gene match. The V gene's germline CDR1 is SGDLS and CDR2 YYNGEE.

The CDR3 sequence is CASSQRRTGINEKLFF. CDR3 sequence (DNA): TGTGCCAGCAGCCAAAGGCGGACAGGGATAAATGAAAAACTGTTTTTT. The V gene is TRBV14, the J gene TRBJ1-4; the match to TRBD1 covers 8 bases. Trimming removed 2 bases from V and 5 bases from J; junction bases left unmatched: 7. Germline values: CDR1 SGHDN, CDR2 FVKESK. This CDR3 contains 16 residues.

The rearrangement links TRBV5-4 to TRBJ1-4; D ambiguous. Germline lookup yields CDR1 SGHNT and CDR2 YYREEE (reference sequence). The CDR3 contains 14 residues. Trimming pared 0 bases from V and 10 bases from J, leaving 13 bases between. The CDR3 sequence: CASSLADGWGKLFF. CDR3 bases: TGTGCCAGCAGCTTGGCAGACGGTTGGGGAAAACTGTTTTTT.